This T cell receptor (beta chain) comes out of a study of T-cell memory formation after mild COVID-19. The overall study: Among the donors, TCR clusters were largely specific to each donor. Whole-study results and caveats: Clones contracting over day 15 to 85 were CD4/CD8 balanced, with later expanders leaning CD4+.

The CDR3 sequence is 13 residues long. Trimming cost V 7 bases and J 3 bases, with 8 bases left between them. In germline, CDR1 is SGHRS, CDR2 YFSETQ. Using constant-segment primers, 5'RACE produced TCR alpha and TCR beta cDNA libraries carrying sample barcodes and UMIs. TCRdb called the 5' RACE reads again in MiXCR, with one record for every CDR3 protein. Found here are about 400,000 distinct CDR3 sequences, around an eighth of them singletons; the top ten hold about 20%. For this clonotype: What it recognizes is unknown.

The TCR sequence derives from a man younger than 35 who had mild COVID-19 (a few samples of this study predate the infection). Cell type and time point are not known. The chain combines TRBV5-1 with TRBJ1-6; D is ambiguous. Sequenced input: PBMCs or a T cell subset sorted from them (not recorded which). CDR3 nucleotide sequence: TGCGCCAGCCATCCGGACTATAATTCACCCCTCCACTTT. Translation: CASHPDYNSPLHF.